What follows describes a single TCR beta chain. The antigen remains unidentified. Each CDR3 protein is one row after TCRdb ran MiXCR on the reads. The table records 550,000 to 850,000 distinct CDR3 sequences, around 30% of them present only once. This record comes from a study of T cell repertoires in cytomegalovirus infection. Overall study: An indication of both CMV infection and matching HLA type came from public TCR beta signatures. Study findings and constraints: Across the ex vivo response, the dominant clonotypes were HLA-C-restricted CMV-specific TCR beta clonotypes. Identification of carriers of CMV plus the relevant HLA was performed using cumulative public TCR beta family frequency.

CDR3 size: 16 residues. V gave up 2 bases and J gave up 0 bases, with 11 bases separating them. Looked up from germline, CDR1 is LNHDA and CDR2 is SQIVND (reference sequence). The source was cultured PBMCs, collected from culture after CMV antigen stimulation. The source of this sequence is a human donor in good health (CMV status not recorded). Some clones in this sample may be carry-over from other donors' samples. The rearrangement joins TRBV19 to TRBJ1-5; D gene unclear. In nucleotides, the CDR3 is TGTGCCAGTAGTATAAGGGCCGGAGATAGCAATCAGCCCCAGCATTTT. Translating gives CASSIRAGDSNQPQHF.